This T cell receptor beta chain was obtained from a study of T-cell reconstitution after alpha-beta-depleted transplantation in children. This clonotype was recorded many times. Its antigen remains unknown. Study outcomes and limitations: At the one-year point after transplant, T-cell counts and TCRbeta diversity were found to come mostly from T cells that had been newly produced. For some patients, TCRbeta diversity was high at day 60 because of recipient T cells and thymic progenitors that survived. About two months after transplant, alpha-beta T cells reportedly came from several hundred expanded graft clones.

Construction of the TCRbeta library involved unique molecular identifiers. TCRdb passed the PCR reads through MiXCR, listing each CDR3 protein once. The sample contains around 670,000 distinct CDR3 sequences, less than 15% of which appear only once. Sequenced here: PBMCs, sampled before TCRalphabeta/CD19-depleted stem cell transplant. The receptor was derived from a girl aged 2-10 years with congenital amegakaryocytic thrombocytopenia, due to receive a stem cell transplant.

CDR3: CSAIGTAGMRDTQYF. The CDR3 nucleotides read TGCAGTGCTATTGGTACAGCGGGAATGAGGGATACGCAGTATTTT. The chain recombines TRBV20-1 with TRBJ2-3; 7 bases line up with TRBD2. The CDR3 spans 15 residues. Looked up from germline, CDR1 is DFQATT and CDR2 is SNEGSKA (reference sequence). J gave up 6 bases and V 4 bases, and 13 bases lay outside the gene matches.